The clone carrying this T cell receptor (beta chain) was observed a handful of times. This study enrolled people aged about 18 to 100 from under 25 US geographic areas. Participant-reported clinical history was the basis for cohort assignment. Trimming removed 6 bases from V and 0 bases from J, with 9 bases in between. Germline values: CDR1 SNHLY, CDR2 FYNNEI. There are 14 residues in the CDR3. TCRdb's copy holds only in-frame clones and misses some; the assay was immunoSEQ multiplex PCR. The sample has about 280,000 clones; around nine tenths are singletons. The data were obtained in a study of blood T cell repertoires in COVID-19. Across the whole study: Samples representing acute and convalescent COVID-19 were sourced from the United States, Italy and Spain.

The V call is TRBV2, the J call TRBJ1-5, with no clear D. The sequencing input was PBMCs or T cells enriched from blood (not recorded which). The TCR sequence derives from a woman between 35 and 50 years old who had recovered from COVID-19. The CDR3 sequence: CASSFVSSNQPQHF. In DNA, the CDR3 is TGTGCCAGCAGCTTCGTCAGTAGCAATCAGCCCCAGCATTTT. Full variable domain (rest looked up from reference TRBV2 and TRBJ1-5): EPEVTQTPSHQVTQMGQEVILRCVPISNHLYFYWYRQILGQKVEFLVSFYNNEISEKSEIFDDQFSVERPDGSNFTLKIRSTKLEDSAMYFCASSFVSSNQPQHFGDGTRLSIL.